Shown below are 16 T cell receptor beta chains from a single sample sequenced in a study of vaccination effects on CD4 cells after COVID-19. The table came from immunoSEQ multiplex PCR; TCRdb's copy has only in-frame clones and leaves some out. The sample holds about 66,000 clones, 70% to 85% seen once. CD4+ T cell isolation took place after 10 days of culture. Vaccination of participants consisted of two doses of either the BNT162b2 or mRNA-1273 vaccine. No antigens are known for them. This specimen consisted of CD4+ T cells from PBMCs cultured without peptide, obtained after COVID-19 vaccination. These receptors originate from a human donor who received a COVID-19 vaccine.

This chain links TRBV7-8 with TRBJ2-7; 7 bases match TRBD1. Trimming cost V 3 bases and J 2 bases; bases outside gene matches: 4. CDR1 is SGHVS and CDR2 is FQNEAQ in the germline V gene. The CDR3 is made up of 14 amino acids. The DNA for the CDR3 is TGTGCCAGCAGCTTGGGACAGATAGCCTACGAGCAGTACGTC. Protein: CASSLGQIAYEQYV.

The chain couples TRBV10-3 to TRBJ1-5, with 7 bases aligning to TRBD1. V was pared by 10 bases and J by 0 bases, with 3 bases of the junction left unmatched. CDR3 length: 13 residues. The germline V gene has CDR1 ENHRY and CDR2 SYGVKD. The CDR3 spells CATGTDSNQPQHF. The CDR3, as DNA: TGTGCCACCGGGACAGATAGCAATCAGCCCCAGCATTTT.

This clone was seen only a few times. This chain joins TRBV7-9 and TRBJ1-1; D is ambiguous. The CDR3 is made up of 14 amino acids. CDR1 and CDR2 (germline): SEHNR, FQNEAQ (reference sequence). Deletions cut 3 bases from V and 2 bases from J, with 10 bases between. The CDR3 loop reads CASSLQASNTEAFF. The CDR3 DNA follows: TGTGCCAGCAGCTTGCAGGCAAGCAACACTGAAGCTTTCTTT. The whole variable domain, remainder taken from reference TRBV7-9 and TRBJ1-1, is DTGVSQNPRHKITKRGQNVTFRCDPISEHNRLYWYRQTLGQGPEFLTYFQNEAQLEKSRLLSDRFSAERPKGSFSTLEIQRTEQGDSAMYLCASSLQASNTEAFFGQGTRLTVV.

This clone was seen once. The chain has TRBV19 and TRBJ1-2; perhaps TRBD1 as D (6 bases). Deletions cut 6 bases from V and 2 bases from J, with 10 bases between. There are 13 residues in the CDR3. CDR1 is LNHDA, CDR2 SQIVND, per germline (reference sequence). CDR3 DNA sequence: TGTGCCAGTAGGGAGGACAGAAACTATGGCTACACCTTC. Its translation is CASREDRNYGYTF.

The chain has TRBV7-6 and TRBJ2-3; D call uncertain. Germline-derived CDR1 and CDR2 are SGHVS and FNYEAQ. There are 16 residues in the CDR3. The V and J ends lost 4 bases and 0 bases respectively, with 14 bases between them. In DNA form, the CDR3 reads TGTGCCAGCAGCTCGCCCCCGTCCACGAGCACAGATACGCAGTATTTT. It translates to CASSSPPSTSTDTQYF.

This clone turned up a few times. This chain joins TRBV6-1 and TRBJ1-1, with TRBD1 identical over 7 bases. The CDR3 is 15 amino acids. The trim removed 1 base at V and 5 bases at J, leaving 7 bases unmatched. CDR1 is MNHNS and CDR2 is SASEGT in the germline V gene. DNA for the CDR3: TGTGCCAGCAGTGAAGGGTCAGGGGGTAAAACTGAAGCTTTCTTT. Translated: CASSEGSGGKTEAFF.

This clone was seen once. The CDR3, as DNA: TGTGCCACCAAGTGGACACCCAAACGGGAACTGTTTTTT. This gives the protein CATKWTPKRELFF. This sequence joins TRBV24-1 and TRBJ1-4; D possibly corresponds to TRBD1 (5 bases). The germline gives CDR1 KGHDR, CDR2 SFDVKD. CDR3 length equals 13 residues. The germline V and J ends were trimmed by 8 bases and 12 bases, with 18 bases remaining between them.

The table lists this clone with a count of one. The rearrangement joins TRBV7-3 to TRBJ1-1; 11 bases agree with TRBD1. With V trimmed by 5 bases and J by 8 bases, 4 bases remained unmatched. The CDR3 loop spans 13 amino acids. From germline, CDR1 is SGHTA and CDR2 FQGTGA. CDR3 nucleotide sequence: TGTGCCAGCAGCCGTGGGACAGGGGGAGAAGCTTTCTTT. Translation: CASSRGTGGEAFF. Combining the CDR3 with reference TRBV7-3 and TRBJ1-1 gives the whole variable domain GAGVSQTPSNKVTEKGKYVELRCDPISGHTALYWYRQSLGQGPEFLIYFQGTGAADDSGLPNDRFFAVRPEGSVSTLKIQRTERGDSAVYLCASSRGTGGEAFFGQGTRLTVV.

The J gene is TRBJ2-7, the V gene TRBV7-8, with 8 positions matching TRBD1. CDR1 and CDR2 from the germline V gene are SGHVS and FQNEAQ. V lost 2 bases, J lost 7 bases, and 10 bases stayed unmatched. The CDR3 has 15 amino acids. This CDR3 reads CASSLTGQVLGEQYV. The DNA of the CDR3 is TGTGCCAGCAGCTTAACGGGACAGGTCCTTGGGGAGCAGTACGTC.

V usage is TRBV6-5 and J usage is TRBJ2-2; D might be TRBD1 or TRBD2, each matching 6 bases. Germline V gene sequence: CDR1 MNHEY, CDR2 SVGAGI. The CDR3 loop spans 14 amino acids. V gave up 2 bases and J gave up 4 bases, with 8 bases separating them. The CDR3 protein is CASSYGGLTGELFF. CDR3 nucleotides: TGTGCCAGCAGTTACGGGGGGCTCACCGGGGAGCTGTTTTTT.

The V and J genes are TRBV7-3 and TRBJ2-5; 9 bases are shared with TRBD2. This CDR3 contains 15 residues. Per the germline V gene, CDR1 is SGHTA and CDR2 is FQGTGA. Trimming removed 1 base from V and 1 base from J; junction bases left unmatched: 1. CDR3 sequence (DNA): TGTGCCAGCAGCTTAAGCGGGGGGGCCCAAGAGACCCAGTACTTC. Translated: CASSLSGGAQETQYF.

CDR3 protein: CASSPRTAINEQFF. CDR3 coding DNA: TGTGCCAGCAGCCCGAGGACAGCGATCAATGAGCAGTTCTTC. V is TRBV13 and J is TRBJ2-1; D perhaps matches TRBD1 (6 bases). This CDR3 has 14 residues. The ends were cut back, 5 bases at V and 6 bases at J, with 14 bases in the middle. CDR1 is PRHDT and CDR2 is FYEKMQ in the germline V gene (reference sequence).

The chain combines TRBV2 with TRBJ2-3; D is uncertain. The CDR3 has 16 amino acids. CDR1 is SNHLY and CDR2 is FYNNEI in the germline V gene. Trimming left V 7 bases short and J 6 bases short, with 23 bases between. CDR3 loop: CASINAGNYRADTQYF. The CDR3, as DNA: TGTGCCAGCATTAACGCAGGAAATTATAGAGCGGATACGCAGTATTTT.

The CDR3 nucleotides read TGTGCCAGCAGCTTAGACGTAGAGCGTTCCGAGACCCAGTACTTC. This translates into CASSLDVERSETQYF. The chain carries TRBV7-2 and TRBJ2-5; D is undetermined. This CDR3 region has 15 residues. Germline values: CDR1 SGHTA, CDR2 FQGNSA. V lost 1 base to trimming and J lost 5 bases, with 14 bases between them.

J is TRBJ2-6 and V is TRBV14, with D hard to call. Germline V gene lookup returns CDR1 SGHDN and CDR2 FVKESK. V was pared by 2 bases and J by 2 bases, with 4 bases between. CDR3 length: 14 residues. This CDR3 is CASSQRTGANVLTF. In nucleotides, the CDR3 is TGTGCCAGCAGCCAAAGGACTGGGGCCAACGTCCTGACTTTC.

The chain employs TRBV3-1 (or the pseudogene TRBV3-2) and TRBJ1-1; 7 nucleotides match TRBD1. The length of the CDR3 is 16 residues. The V gene's germline CDR1 is LGHDT and CDR2 YNNKEL (reference sequence). The V gene end was trimmed by 4 bases and the J gene end by 1 base; junction bases not matched to a gene: 9. The CDR3 nucleotides read TGTGCCAGCAGCCGCTTGCCAGGGGGGTCGAACACTGAAGCTTTCTTT. Its translation is CASSRLPGGSNTEAFF.